This TCR beta chain was sequenced for a study of molecular identifiers for immune sequencing clone quantification. Study results and limitations: Clones exceeding 20 RNA copies carried over 98% of effector molecules but under 1% of naive-cell molecules.

This clonotype was detected ten times or more. Its target is unknown. Sorted cells numbering 20,000 to 1,000,000, with 10%, 30% or 50% RNA, yielded the naive CD8 libraries. CD8+CD4-CCR7+CD45RA+ cells were sorted as naive CD8 T cells. The CDR3 has 15 amino acids. Germline assignment: CDR1 MGHRA and CDR2 YSYEKL. The V and J ends lost 3 bases and 5 bases respectively, with 17 bases between them. TCRdb re-derived calls from the PCR reads in MiXCR, one entry per CDR3 protein. The sample carries about 36,000 distinct CDR3 sequences, over 15% recorded once. The chain joins TRBV4-1 to TRBJ2-7, with a possible D match to TRBD2 (5 bases). The clonotype originates from a human donor in good health. Some libraries in this study had Jurkat cell RNA spiked in. The specimen sequenced was naive CD8+ T cells from blood, with Jurkat cell RNA spiked in. Subset reported: FACS-sorted CD8+CD4-CCR7+CD45RA+ naive T cells. The CDR3 is CASSQPPLPGNEQYF. In DNA, the CDR3 is TGCGCCAGCAGCCAGCCACCTCTGCCGGGGAACGAGCAGTACTTC.